This is a list of T cell receptor beta chains from one sample in a study of beta chain features in type 1 diabetes. The table came from immunoSEQ multiplex PCR; TCRdb's copy has only in-frame clones and leaves some out. Of a few hundred thousand clones in the sample, roughly 12% were seen once. Sequenced sample: naive CD4+ T cells from blood. The receptors were gathered from a woman under 30 with type 1 diabetes. CDR3s include the opening cysteine and the closing phenylalanine or tryptophan. A D gene is named only where the DNA matches it firmly. Clone size is stated in some rows and not others, as once, few, many or a class when expanded.

D gene	clone size	J gene	V gene	CDR3 protein	CDR3 DNA
.	.	TRBJ2-7	TRBV5-4	CASSEPGRGEQYF	TGTGCCAGCAGTGAGCCGGGCAGGGGTGAGCAGTACTTC
TRBD1	.	TRBJ2-6	TRBV2	CASSWTGDGANVLTF	TGTGCCAGCAGTTGGACAGGGGATGGGGCCAACGTCCTGACTTTC
.	few	TRBJ1-5	TRBV29-1	CSVERGAGQPQHF	TGCAGCGTTGAACGGGGGGCCGGACAGCCCCAGCATTTT
.	few	TRBJ2-7	TRBV6-5	CASSRGIVSYEQYF	TGTGCCAGCAGCAGGGGCATCGTATCCTACGAGCAGTACTTC
.	few	TRBJ2-3	TRBV5-4	CASSLRLEADTQYF	TGTGCCAGCAGCTTGAGGCTAGAAGCAGATACGCAGTATTTT
.	few	TRBJ2-7	TRBV9	CASSVEAGLSSQTYEQYF	TGTGCCAGCAGCGTAGAAGCGGGCTTGAGTTCGCAAACCTACGAGCAGTACTTC
TRBD1	.	TRBJ1-5	TRBV15	CATSTRQGSNQPQHF	TGTGCCACCAGCACCCGACAGGGAAGTAATCAGCCCCAGCATTTT
.	.	TRBJ2-5	TRBV7-9	CASSTPQETQYF	TGTGCCAGCAGCACACCTCAAGAGACCCAGTACTTC
.	.	TRBJ1-4	TRBV29-1	CSELKRPTGNEKLFF	TGCAGCGAGTTAAAGAGGCCGACGGGGAATGAAAAACTGTTTTTT
TRBD1	few	TRBJ1-6	TRBV7-9	CASSRGTGDGNSPLHF	TGTGCCAGCAGCCGCGGGACAGGGGACGGTAATTCACCCCTCCACTTT
.	.	TRBJ2-7	TRBV28	CASRTAGYEQYF	TGTGCCAGCCGAACCGCGGGGTACGAGCAGTACTTC
.	few	TRBJ1-2	TRBV5-6	CASSLALTQGNGYTF	TGTGCCAGCAGCTTGGCATTGACACAGGGAAATGGCTACACCTTC
.	.	TRBJ1-2	TRBV9	CASSVEVGLDGYTF	TGTGCCAGCAGCGTAGAAGTCGGGTTAGATGGCTACACCTTC
TRBD2	few	TRBJ2-7	TRBV20-1	CSAGLGYEQYF	TGCAGTGCCGGACTAGGCTACGAGCAGTACTTC